Shown below are 6 T cell receptor beta chains from a single sample sequenced in a study of long-term antiretroviral therapy in people with HIV. The authors ran the immunoSEQ assay, v3.0, at survey level. The repertoire was sequenced with immunoSEQ multiplex PCR; TCRdb's copy has only in-frame clones and lacks some. The sample records 15,000 to 20,000 clones, less than 85% being singletons. Source: unsorted PBMCs, taken 0.9 years after starting antiretroviral therapy. These TCRs come from a man aged 18 to 29 with HIV.

This clone was recorded once. This rearrangement joins TRBV9 to TRBJ2-2, with unresolved D. The CDR3 is 16 amino acids. The V and J ends lost 2 bases and 0 bases respectively, with 11 bases between them. Germline CDR1 and CDR2: SGDLS and YYNGEE. The CDR3 DNA reads TGTGCCAGCAGCGTGCATTACAACGCGAACACCGGGGAGCTGTTTTTT. Translated: CASSVHYNANTGELFF.

This chain uses TRBV13 with TRBJ1-2, with TRBD1 matching 7 bases. CDR1 is PRHDT, CDR2 FYEKMQ, per germline (reference sequence). The CDR3 has 15 amino acids. J was trimmed by 7 bases and V by 4 bases; bases with no gene match: 12. DNA for the CDR3: TGTGCCAGCAGCTCCTCGTACAGGGGCCCCGTTGGCTACACCTTC. It codes for CASSSSYRGPVGYTF. Full variable domain (remainder filled in from reference TRBV13 and TRBJ1-2): AAGVIQSPRHLIKEKRETATLKCYPIPRHDTVYWYQQGPGQDPQFLISFYEKMQSDKGSIPDRFSAQQFSDYHSELNMSSLELGDSALYFCASSSSYRGPVGYTFGSGTRLTVV.

The chain uses TRBV6-5 and TRBJ1-5, with 10 nucleotides matching TRBD1. Germline V lookup: CDR1 MNHEY, CDR2 SVGAGI. The junction had 4 bases not matched to a gene; V was cut back by 6 bases and J by 2 bases. This CDR3 comprises 15 residues. The DNA of the CDR3 is TGTGCCAGCAGCGACAGGGGGCTTGGCAATCAGCCCCAGCATTTT. This gives the protein CASSDRGLGNQPQHF.

V and J are TRBV5-1 and TRBJ1-1, with D possibly TRBD1 on 5 matching bases. In germline, CDR1 is SGHRS, CDR2 YFSETQ. The length of the CDR3 is 18 residues. V was cut by 4 bases and J by 10 bases, with 32 bases left in between. CDR3: CASSPGRPGLWGIQRAFF. DNA for the CDR3: TGCGCCAGCAGCCCAGGTAGGCCGGGACTATGGGGAATTCAGAGAGCTTTCTTT. The full variable domain, completed using reference TRBV5-1 and TRBJ1-1, is KAGVTQTPRYLIKTRGQQVTLSCSPISGHRSVSWYQQTPGQGLQFLFEYFSETQRNKGNFPGRFSGRQFSNSRSEMNVSTLELGDSALYLCASSPGRPGLWGIQRAFFGQGTRLTVV.

The chain combines TRBV10-3 with TRBJ2-5; no clear D gene. The germline V and J ends were trimmed by 6 bases and 3 bases, with 14 bases remaining between them. Germline lookup yields CDR1 ENHRY and CDR2 SYGVKD. The CDR3 is 14 residues long. CDR3 residues: CAIRPPGPKETQYF. The DNA of the CDR3 is TGTGCCATCAGGCCCCCGGGTCCTAAAGAGACCCAGTACTTC.

The rearrangement links TRBV2 to TRBJ2-5; 9 bases agree with TRBD2. There are 12 residues in the CDR3. J gave up 5 bases and V 8 bases, and 3 bases lay outside the gene matches. The germline CDR1 and CDR2 sequences are SNHLY and FYNNEI. This chain's CDR3 is CASLAGSETQYF. CDR3 coding DNA: TGTGCCAGCCTAGCGGGGAGTGAGACCCAGTACTTC.